This T cell receptor (beta chain) was observed in a study of a mutant IDH1 vaccine in newly diagnosed glioma. Overall study: Males made up 62.5% and females about 40% of treated patients, whose mean age was roughly 40 years. Study-level findings and limits: Pseudoprogression appeared unlinked to shifts in leading peripheral T cell clonotypes. Altogether, 80% to 95% of patients exhibited vaccine-induced immune responses.

Measured with immunoSEQ multiplex PCR; TCRdb has only the in-frame clones, and not every one. The table records about 25,000 clones, around 77% of them present only once. Germline values: CDR1 SGHRS, CDR2 YFSETQ. V was clipped by 0 bases and J by 7 bases, with 14 bases between them. The CDR3 has 15 residues. Regarding time point: week 11, during vaccination. Vaccinated patients received 300 ug of mutant IDH1 20-mer peptide per dose, with topical imiquimod. This clone has more than one count but fewer than ten. Its antigen is currently unknown. This clonotype originated in a young woman with glioma. V is TRBV5-1 and J is TRBJ2-4; D possibly uses TRBD1 or TRBD2 (6 bases each). Source: PBMCs, taken from a glioma patient whose treatment included an IDH1 peptide vaccine. The chain's CDR3 is CASSLEGGVRNIQYF. The CDR3 nucleotides are TGCGCCAGCAGCTTGGAGGGGGGCGTGAGGAACATTCAGTACTTC.